This is a list of T cell receptor beta chains from one sample in a study of cytomegalovirus exposure and HLA in healthy donors. The table came from immunoSEQ multiplex PCR; TCRdb's copy has only in-frame clones and leaves some out. This sample has 150,000 to 200,000 clones, with around 75% found just once. Sequencing used PBMCs. The receptors were sampled from a middle-aged man in good health and CMV-seropositive. CDR3s include the opening cysteine and the closing phenylalanine or tryptophan. D genes are given only for firm matches. A row's size may be missing; if present it is once, few, many or a size class.

v_call: TRBV5-1; j_call: TRBJ2-2; d_call: TRBD2; clone_size: NA; cdr3_aa: CASSSIAGPGELFF; cdr3_nt: TGCGCCAGCAGCTCAATAGCGGGGCCCGGGGAGCTGTTTTTT
v_call: TRBV7-7; j_call: TRBJ1-3; d_call: NA; clone_size: NA; cdr3_aa: CASSASQGNTIYF; cdr3_nt: TGTGCTAGCAGCGCCTCACAGGGAAACACCATATATTTT
v_call: TRBV2; j_call: TRBJ1-2; d_call: TRBD1; clone_size: NA; cdr3_aa: CASSVTQGAGGYTF; cdr3_nt: TGTGCCAGCAGTGTCACACAGGGGGCAGGAGGCTACACCTTC
v_call: TRBV9; j_call: TRBJ1-5; d_call: TRBD1; clone_size: NA; cdr3_aa: CASGQGISNQPQHF; cdr3_nt: TGTGCCAGCGGACAGGGGATTTCCAATCAGCCCCAGCATTTT
v_call: TRBV5-6; j_call: TRBJ2-4; d_call: NA; clone_size: few; cdr3_aa: CASSLGQLAKNIQYF; cdr3_nt: TGTGCCAGCAGCTTGGGACAGCTAGCCAAAAACATTCAGTACTTC
v_call: TRBV5-4; j_call: TRBJ2-1; d_call: TRBD1; clone_size: NA; cdr3_aa: CASSRVRTGGGNEQFF; cdr3_nt: TGTGCCAGCAGCAGAGTTCGGACAGGGGGCGGAAATGAGCAGTTCTTC
v_call: TRBV7-2; j_call: TRBJ2-7; d_call: NA; clone_size: NA; cdr3_aa: CASSPSGGTSHEQYF; cdr3_nt: TGTGCCAGCAGCCCTTCAGGGGGGACATCCCACGAGCAGTACTTC
v_call: TRBV6-1; j_call: TRBJ1-2; d_call: TRBD1; clone_size: NA; cdr3_aa: CASRAVGQGHYGYTF; cdr3_nt: TGTGCCAGCAGAGCCGTGGGACAGGGTCACTATGGCTACACCTTC
v_call: TRBV4-3; j_call: TRBJ1-4; d_call: TRBD1; clone_size: few; cdr3_aa: CASSQDPPGTGVEKLFF; cdr3_nt: TGCGCCAGCAGCCAAGATCCTCCCGGGACAGGGGTTGAAAAACTGTTTTTT
v_call: TRBV9; j_call: TRBJ2-3; d_call: NA; clone_size: NA; cdr3_aa: CASSAPGQQTDTQYF; cdr3_nt: TGTGCCAGCAGCGCACCGGGACAACAGACAGATACGCAGTATTTT
v_call: TRBV30; j_call: TRBJ1-5; d_call: TRBD1; clone_size: few; cdr3_aa: CACRQGEGQPQHF; cdr3_nt: TGTGCCTGTCGACAGGGCGAAGGGCAGCCCCAGCATTTT
v_call: TRBV19; j_call: TRBJ1-2; d_call: NA; clone_size: few; cdr3_aa: CASTIPGGQGYTF; cdr3_nt: TGTGCCAGTACCATCCCTGGGGGCCAGGGCTACACCTTC
v_call: TRBV7-9; j_call: TRBJ1-4; d_call: NA; clone_size: NA; cdr3_aa: CASSFLEKLFF; cdr3_nt: TGTGCCAGCAGCTTTCTTGAAAAACTGTTTTTT
v_call: TRBV29-1; j_call: TRBJ1-1; d_call: NA; clone_size: once; cdr3_aa: CSVEDREAFF; cdr3_nt: TGCAGCGTTGAAGATCGGGAAGCTTTCTTT
v_call: TRBV10-3; j_call: TRBJ2-2; d_call: NA; clone_size: NA; cdr3_aa: CAISEGHPGGELFF; cdr3_nt: TGTGCCATCAGTGAGGGGCACCCTGGTGGGGAGCTGTTTTTT
v_call: TRBV28; j_call: TRBJ1-4; d_call: TRBD1; clone_size: NA; cdr3_aa: CASSLFGTGRNEKLFF; cdr3_nt: TGTGCCAGCAGTTTATTCGGGACAGGGCGGAATGAAAAACTGTTTTTT
v_call: TRBV11-2; j_call: TRBJ2-7; d_call: TRBD2; clone_size: NA; cdr3_aa: CASSFSGRDEQYF; cdr3_nt: TGTGCCAGCAGCTTCTCCGGGAGGGACGAGCAGTACTTC
v_call: TRBV6-6; j_call: TRBJ1-5; d_call: NA; clone_size: NA; cdr3_aa: CASSYRDTNQPQHF; cdr3_nt: TGTGCCAGCAGTTACCGGGACACGAATCAGCCCCAGCATTTT
v_call: TRBV29-1; j_call: TRBJ2-7; d_call: NA; clone_size: NA; cdr3_aa: CSVVDRGFYEQYF; cdr3_nt: TGCAGCGTTGTCGACAGAGGTTTCTACGAGCAGTACTTC
v_call: TRBV28; j_call: TRBJ1-1; d_call: NA; clone_size: NA; cdr3_aa: CASKDRRGDTEAFF; cdr3_nt: TGTGCCAGCAAGGACAGAAGAGGGGACACTGAAGCTTTCTTT
v_call: TRBV27; j_call: TRBJ1-4; d_call: TRBD1; clone_size: NA; cdr3_aa: CASSRQGRSGEKLFF; cdr3_nt: TGTGCCAGCAGTAGACAGGGGCGGTCTGGTGAAAAACTGTTTTTT
v_call: TRBV4-2; j_call: TRBJ2-5; d_call: NA; clone_size: NA; cdr3_aa: CASSQDSGETFQTQYF; cdr3_nt: TGTGCCAGCAGCCAAGATAGTGGGGAGACTTTCCAGACCCAGTACTTC
v_call: TRBV6-5; j_call: TRBJ2-7; d_call: NA; clone_size: NA; cdr3_aa: CAKKNPGSYEQYF; cdr3_nt: TGTGCCAAAAAGAATCCAGGCTCCTACGAGCAGTACTTC
v_call: TRBV11-2; j_call: TRBJ2-5; d_call: TRBD1; clone_size: once; cdr3_aa: CATGQQETQYF; cdr3_nt: TGTGCCACGGGACAGCAAGAGACCCAGTACTTC
v_call: TRBV7-2; j_call: TRBJ2-7; d_call: NA; clone_size: NA; cdr3_aa: CASRGDRSYEQYF; cdr3_nt: TGTGCCAGCAGAGGGGATCGCTCCTACGAGCAGTACTTC
v_call: TRBV28; j_call: TRBJ2-5; d_call: TRBD1; clone_size: NA; cdr3_aa: CASRGQGMETQYF; cdr3_nt: TGTGCCAGCCGGGGACAGGGAATGGAGACCCAGTACTTC
v_call: TRBV7-2; j_call: TRBJ2-5; d_call: NA; clone_size: once; cdr3_aa: CASSLGGRTRETQYF; cdr3_nt: TGTGCCAGCAGCTTAGGTGGGAGGACCCGGGAGACCCAGTACTTC
v_call: TRBV9; j_call: TRBJ1-3; d_call: NA; clone_size: NA; cdr3_aa: CASSVYSGNTIYF; cdr3_nt: TGTGCCAGCAGCGTGTACTCTGGAAACACCATATATTTT
v_call: TRBV7-2; j_call: TRBJ2-7; d_call: NA; clone_size: once; cdr3_aa: CASSPQAGYEQYF; cdr3_nt: TGTGCCAGCAGCCCCCAAGCGGGCTACGAGCAGTACTTC
v_call: TRBV5-6; j_call: TRBJ2-7; d_call: TRBD1; clone_size: few; cdr3_aa: CASSTDRTLYEQYF; cdr3_nt: TGTGCCAGCAGCACGGACAGGACTCTCTACGAGCAGTACTTC
v_call: TRBV7-9; j_call: TRBJ2-2; d_call: TRBD1; clone_size: NA; cdr3_aa: CASSLIRDRGTGELFF; cdr3_nt: TGTGCCAGCAGCTTAATTCGAGACAGGGGCACCGGGGAGCTGTTTTTT
v_call: TRBV7-6; j_call: TRBJ2-2; d_call: NA; clone_size: NA; cdr3_aa: CASSEGGTGELFF; cdr3_nt: TGTGCCAGCAGCGAGGGTGGAACCGGGGAGCTGTTTTTT
v_call: TRBV9; j_call: TRBJ2-7; d_call: TRBD2; clone_size: NA; cdr3_aa: CASSVSGGPQEQYF; cdr3_nt: TGTGCCAGCAGCGTGTCGGGGGGGCCTCAAGAGCAGTACTTC